This TCR beta chain is from a study of shared clonotypes between healthy human individuals. A CD45RA-negative memory subset and a CD45RA+ naive subset were separated from the CD4+ cells. Whole-study findings and limits: Sequencing of the sorted subsets was shown by rarefaction to be incomplete despite large depth. As a rule, naive subsets had a larger estimated richness than memory subsets.

Germline V gene sequence: CDR1 SEHNR, CDR2 FQNEAQ (reference sequence). V lost 7 bases, J lost 0 bases, and 13 bases lay in between. There are 14 residues in the CDR3. Deep was the level at which the assay was run. The table came from immunoSEQ multiplex PCR; TCRdb's copy has only in-frame clones and leaves some out. The sample contains 1,400,000 or so clones, 98% to 99% of which appear only once. Comments on this clone: What it binds is unknown.

The chain is built from TRBV7-9 and TRBJ2-7; D is ambiguous. The material sequenced was naive CD4+ T cells sorted from blood. Documented subset: CD45RA+ positively selected. The receptor was isolated from a man younger than 40 in good health. CDR3 in DNA: TGTGCCAGCATCCCTTTGGTATACTCCTACGAGCAGTACTTC. Residues: CASIPLVYSYEQYF.